This T cell receptor (beta chain) was recovered during a study of monozygotic twins with inflammatory bowel disease. Whole-study findings and limits: Relative to healthy twins, IBD patients had fewer clonotypes in common with others, a gap that was especially apparent with disease activity.

A note on this clonotype: What it binds is not known.

Two nested PCRs, of 16 and 9 cycles, processed TCRalpha and TCRbeta cDNA. TCRdb reprocessed the 5' RACE reads and keeps a single row for each CDR3 protein, giving no DNA. The sample features about 210,000 distinct CDR3 sequences, with 7.5% to 8% in its top ten. Germline V gives CDR1 SEHNR, CDR2 FQNEAQ (reference sequence). The CDR3 sequence is 12 residues long. The receptor was derived from a human donor with ulcerative colitis or Crohn's disease, or a healthy co-twin of an affected twin (not recorded which). V gene TRBV7-9 combines with J gene TRBJ2-2; there is no DNA to check the TCRdb D call of TRBD1. Input material: blood. The CDR3 is CAGTGTLGELFF.